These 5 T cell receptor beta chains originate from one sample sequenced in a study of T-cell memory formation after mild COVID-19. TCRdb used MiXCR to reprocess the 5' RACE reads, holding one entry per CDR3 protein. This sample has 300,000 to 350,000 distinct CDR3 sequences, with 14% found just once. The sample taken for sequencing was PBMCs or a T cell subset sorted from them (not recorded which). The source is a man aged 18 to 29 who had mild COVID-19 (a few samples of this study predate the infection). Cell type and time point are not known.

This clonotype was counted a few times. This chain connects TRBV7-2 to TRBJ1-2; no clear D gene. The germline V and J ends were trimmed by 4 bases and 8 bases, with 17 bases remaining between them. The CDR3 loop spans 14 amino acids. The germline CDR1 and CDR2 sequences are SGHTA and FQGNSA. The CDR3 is CASSSPTAERGYTF. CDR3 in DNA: TGTGCCAGCAGCTCGCCCACCGCTGAGAGAGGCTACACCTTC. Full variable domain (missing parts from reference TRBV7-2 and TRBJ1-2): GAGVSQSPSNKVTEKGKDVELRCDPISGHTALYWYRQSLGQGLEFLIYFQGNSAPDKSGLPSDRFSAERTGGSVSTLTIQRTQQEDSAVYLCASSSPTAERGYTFGSGTRLTVV.

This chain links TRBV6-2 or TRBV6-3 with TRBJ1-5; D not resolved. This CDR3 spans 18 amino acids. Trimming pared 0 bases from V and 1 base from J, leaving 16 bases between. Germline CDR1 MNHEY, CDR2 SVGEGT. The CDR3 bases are TGTGCCAGCAGTTACTCGAGGGCTGCGGCGACGAGCAATCAGCCCCAGCATTTT. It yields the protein CASSYSRAAATSNQPQHF.

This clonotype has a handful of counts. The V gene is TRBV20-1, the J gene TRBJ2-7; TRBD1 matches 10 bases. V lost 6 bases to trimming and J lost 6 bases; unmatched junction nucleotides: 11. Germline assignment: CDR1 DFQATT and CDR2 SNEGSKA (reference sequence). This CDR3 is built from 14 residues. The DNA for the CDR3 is TGCAGTGCAGGCCAGGGACAGGGGAATGGCGAGCAGTACTTC. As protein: CSAGQGQGNGEQYF.

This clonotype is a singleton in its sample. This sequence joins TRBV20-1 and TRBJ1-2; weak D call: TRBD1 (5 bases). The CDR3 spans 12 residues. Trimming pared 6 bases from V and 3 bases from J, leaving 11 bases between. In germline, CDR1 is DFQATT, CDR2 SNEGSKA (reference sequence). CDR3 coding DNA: TGCAGTGCCGGGCGGGACCACTATGGCTACACCTTC. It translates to CSAGRDHYGYTF.

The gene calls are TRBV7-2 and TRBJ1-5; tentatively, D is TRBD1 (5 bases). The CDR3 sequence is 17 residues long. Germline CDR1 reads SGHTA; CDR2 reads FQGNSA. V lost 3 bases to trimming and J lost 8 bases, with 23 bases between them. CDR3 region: CASSFGGTSRVGEPQHF. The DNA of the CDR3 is TGTGCCAGCAGCTTCGGAGGGACCTCAAGAGTTGGTGAGCCCCAGCATTTT.